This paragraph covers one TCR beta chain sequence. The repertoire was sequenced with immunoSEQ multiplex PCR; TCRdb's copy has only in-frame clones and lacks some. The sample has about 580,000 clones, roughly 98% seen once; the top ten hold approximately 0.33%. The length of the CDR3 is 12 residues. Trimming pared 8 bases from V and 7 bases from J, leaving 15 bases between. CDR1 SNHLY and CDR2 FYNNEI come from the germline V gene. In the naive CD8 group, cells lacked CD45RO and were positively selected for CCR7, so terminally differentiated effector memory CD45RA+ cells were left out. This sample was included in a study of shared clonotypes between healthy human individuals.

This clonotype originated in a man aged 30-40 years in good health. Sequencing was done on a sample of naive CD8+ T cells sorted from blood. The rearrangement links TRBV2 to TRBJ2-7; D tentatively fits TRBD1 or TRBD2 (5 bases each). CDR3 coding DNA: TGTGCCAGCGACAAGGGGACGAGGGAGCAGTACTTC. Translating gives CASDKGTREQYF.